The 18 T cell receptor beta chains reported below all come from one sample, sequenced in a study of CD8+ T cells in alopecia areata (dated by TCRdb to the late 2010s). Read against the paper, the sample's time point label means: about 25 weeks on oral tofacitinib. This specimen's treatment or condition label, interpreted: oral pan-JAK inhibitor, 5-10 mg twice daily. The receptor library was made with the immunoSEQ multiplex PCR assay. For TCR sequencing, RNA was extracted from every sample and reverse transcribed into cDNA to serve as template. The immuneACCESS repertoire file appears here via TCRdb, limited to in-frame rearrangements. These files lack a portion of the clones; in checked studies, under half of the deficit traces to unresolved V genes, and the cause of the others is not known. For this sample there are 110,000 or so clones; 56% appear just once. The leading ten clones occupy approximately 3.1% of the sample.

The sequences come from CD4+ T cells sorted from blood, collected at week 24, from a patient treated with tofacitinib. These receptors all stem from a human donor with alopecia areata.

The chain couples TRBV14 to TRBJ2-7; D gene ambiguous. Germline loops: CDR1 SGHDN, CDR2 FVKESK. The CDR3 runs to 12 residues. V was trimmed by 3 bases and J by 4 bases, leaving 7 bases between them. CDR3 sequence (DNA): TGTGCCAGCAGCCAGTGGGCTTACGAGCAGTACTTC. Its protein is CASSQWAYEQYF. The variable domain in full, with the rest retrieved from reference TRBV14 and TRBJ2-7, is EAGVTQFPSHSVIEKGQTVTLRCDPISGHDNLYWYRRVMGKEIKFLLHFVKESKQDESGMPNNRFLAERTGGTYSTLKVQPAELEDSGVYFCASSQWAYEQYFGPGTRLTVT.

The chain couples TRBV15 to TRBJ2-1, with D possibly matching TRBD2 (6 bases). V was clipped by 3 bases and J by 7 bases, with 10 bases between them. Germline values: CDR1 LNHNV, CDR2 YYDKDF (reference sequence). The CDR3 spans 13 residues. CDR3 in DNA: TGTGCCACCAGCAGTGCTAGCGTGAATGAGCAGTTCTTC. The encoded protein is CATSSASVNEQFF.

In its sample, this clone was seen a few times. The chain has TRBV29-1 and TRBJ1-1; tentatively, D is TRBD1 (6 bases). V was cut by 3 bases and J by 1 base, with 6 bases left in between. The V gene's germline CDR1 is SQVTM and CDR2 ANQGSEA. The CDR3 sequence is 12 residues long. The CDR3 DNA follows: TGCAGCGTTGAGACAGGGAACACTGAAGCTTTCTTT. It yields the protein CSVETGNTEAFF.

This clone has just a few counts. The rearrangement joins TRBV6-5 to TRBJ1-2; TRBD1 might be the D (6 bases). Trimming left V 6 bases short and J 0 bases short, with 14 bases between. The length of the CDR3 is 15 residues. Germline V gene sequence: CDR1 MNHEY, CDR2 SVGAGI. The CDR3 loop reads CASSLNRESNYGYTF. The CDR3 nucleotides read TGTGCCAGCAGCTTAAACAGGGAGTCTAACTATGGCTACACCTTC.

This chain links TRBV6-5 with TRBJ1-2; a possible D gene is TRBD1 (5 bases). The V end lost 6 bases, the J end lost 5 bases, and 13 bases lay between the germline ends. The length of the CDR3 is 13 residues. The germline V gene has CDR1 MNHEY and CDR2 SVGAGI. For the CDR3, the DNA is TGTGCCAGCAGCATCTTGGGGGGGTATGGCTACACCTTC. It codes for CASSILGGYGYTF.

The sample holds a few counts of this clone. In nucleotides, the CDR3 is TGCAGCGCTCGGACAGATACGCAGTATTTT. This codes for CSARTDTQYF. This chain joins TRBV29-1 and TRBJ2-3; D call uncertain. This CDR3 spans 10 amino acids. The germline gives CDR1 SQVTM, CDR2 ANQGSEA. V shed 7 bases and J shed 3 bases, with 5 bases lying between them.

V is TRBV14 and J is TRBJ2-7, with TRBD2 identical over 7 bases. With V trimmed by 7 bases and J by 6 bases, 9 bases remained unmatched. The V gene's germline CDR1 is SGHDN and CDR2 FVKESK. The length of the CDR3 is 13 residues. CDR3 coding DNA: TGTGCCAGCACCCGGACGGGGGGTCCCGAGCAGTACTTC. Its translation is CASTRTGGPEQYF.

A remark on this clone: In the same sample, other DNA sequences code for this CDR3. This chain joins TRBV5-1 and TRBJ2-3; D not resolved. The CDR3 sequence is 11 residues long. Between the trimmed V and J ends, which lost 5 bases and 3 bases, there was a span of 4 bases. Germline CDR1 is SGHRS and CDR2 is YFSETQ. CDR3: CASSRTDTQYF. The CDR3, as DNA: TGCGCCAGCAGTAGGACAGATACGCAGTATTTT. Complete variable domain (other parts from reference TRBV5-1 and TRBJ2-3): KAGVTQTPRYLIKTRGQQVTLSCSPISGHRSVSWYQQTPGQGLQFLFEYFSETQRNKGNFPGRFSGRQFSNSRSEMNVSTLELGDSALYLCASSRTDTQYFGPGTRLTVL.

The chain links TRBV5-1 to TRBJ2-2, with 7 bases that match TRBD1. The CDR3 contains 14 residues. Per the germline V gene, CDR1 is SGHRS and CDR2 is YFSETQ. The J segment lost 5 bases and the V segment lost 7 bases, leaving 8 bases of the junction unmatched. CDR3 coding DNA: TGCGCCAGCTCCAGAGAGGGGGCAACCGGGGAGCTGTTTTTT. Encoded protein: CASSREGATGELFF.

The chain is built from TRBV5-1 and TRBJ2-5; D might be TRBD2 (5 bases). Trimming left V 0 bases short and J 0 bases short, with 12 bases between. The V gene's germline CDR1 is SGHRS and CDR2 YFSETQ. CDR3 length: 16 residues. CDR3 sequence reads: CASSLVTGGHQETQYF. The CDR3 coding sequence is TGCGCCAGCAGCTTGGTAACTGGCGGGCACCAAGAGACCCAGTACTTC.

Only a few counts were recorded for this clone. This sequence joins TRBV5-4 and TRBJ1-1; unclear D gene. The CDR3 runs to 14 residues. The ends were cut back, 2 bases at V and 0 bases at J, with 8 bases in the middle. Germline V lookup: CDR1 SGHNT, CDR2 YYREEE (reference sequence). CDR3 sequence reads: CASSFERLNTEAFF. The DNA for the CDR3 is TGTGCCAGCAGCTTCGAACGGCTGAACACTGAAGCTTTCTTT.

The chain couples TRBV7-6 to TRBJ1-2; TRBD1 might be the D (6 bases). Trimming left V 1 base short and J 7 bases short, with 16 bases between. This CDR3 is built from 15 residues. Germline CDR1 is SGHVS and CDR2 is FNYEAQ. The CDR3 bases are TGTGCCAGCAGCTTAGTGGACAGTTTGTCAAGTGGCTACACCTTC. Translating gives CASSLVDSLSSGYTF.

This chain joins TRBV2 and TRBJ1-4; D is ambiguous. Germline V CDR1 and CDR2: SNHLY, FYNNEI. The CDR3 extends over 13 amino acids. Deletions cut 6 bases from V and 8 bases from J, with 13 bases between. CDR3 sequence reads: CASRIGLAEKLFF. CDR3 DNA sequence: TGTGCCAGCAGAATAGGGCTTGCCGAAAAACTGTTTTTT.

The chain uses TRBV30 and TRBJ2-7; D is ambiguous. V gave up 2 bases and J gave up 7 bases, with 18 bases separating them. This CDR3 comprises 14 residues. Germline V gene lookup returns CDR1 GTSNPN and CDR2 SVGIG (reference sequence). The CDR3 nucleotides read TGTGCCTGGAGTTTTCCCGGGCCCACACGGGAGCAGTACTTC. Residues: CAWSFPGPTREQYF.

CDR3 sequence reads: CASSQSGAGELFF. CDR3 DNA sequence: TGTGCCAGCAGCCAATCGGGGGCCGGGGAGCTGTTTTTT. This rearrangement joins TRBV4-2 to TRBJ2-2; D is possibly TRBD2 (6 bases). The CDR3 consists of 13 residues. From germline, CDR1 is LGHNA and CDR2 YNFKEQ. Trimming took off 2 bases at V and 6 bases at J, with 7 bases between the two ends.

This chain joins TRBV7-9 and TRBJ2-3; the match to TRBD1 covers 8 bases. The germline V gene has CDR1 SEHNR and CDR2 FQNEAQ (reference sequence). This CDR3 spans 14 amino acids. After removal of 5 bases from V and 5 bases from J, the junction contained 6 bases not matched to a gene. CDR3 DNA sequence: TGTGCCAGCAGCCGACCAGACAGGGGAGATACGCAGTATTTT. Translated: CASSRPDRGDTQYF.

Written as DNA, the CDR3 is TGTGCCAGCAGCTCTGGATCCAATTCACCCCTCCACTTT. Amino acid sequence: CASSSGSNSPLHF. The chain has TRBV11-3 and TRBJ1-6; no definite D call. With 4 bases removed from V and 7 bases from J, the gap between germline ends came to 8 bases. Looked up from germline, CDR1 is SGHNT and CDR2 is YENEEA. The CDR3 has 13 amino acids.

The J gene is TRBJ2-7, the V gene TRBV6-5; 7 bases are shared with TRBD1. This CDR3 is 13 amino acids long. V lost 6 bases to trimming and J lost 5 bases; unmatched junction nucleotides: 7. CDR1 is MNHEY and CDR2 is SVGAGI in the germline V gene. In DNA, the CDR3 is TGTGCCAGCAGACCCCCGACAGGGAACGAGCAGTACTTC. Encoded protein: CASRPPTGNEQYF.